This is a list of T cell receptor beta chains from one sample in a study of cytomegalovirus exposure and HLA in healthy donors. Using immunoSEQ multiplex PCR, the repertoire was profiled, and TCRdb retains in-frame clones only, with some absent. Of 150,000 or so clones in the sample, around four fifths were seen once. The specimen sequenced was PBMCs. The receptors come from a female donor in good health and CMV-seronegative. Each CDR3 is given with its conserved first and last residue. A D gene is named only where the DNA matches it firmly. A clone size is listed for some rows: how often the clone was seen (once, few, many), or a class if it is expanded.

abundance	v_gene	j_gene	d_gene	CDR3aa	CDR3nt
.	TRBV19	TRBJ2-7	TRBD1	CASRWMAGQGIYEQYF	TGTGCCAGTAGGTGGATGGCGGGACAGGGGATCTACGAGCAGTACTTC
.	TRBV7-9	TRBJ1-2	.	CASSQGGEGYGYTF	TGTGCCAGCAGCCAAGGAGGGGAGGGCTATGGCTACACCTTC
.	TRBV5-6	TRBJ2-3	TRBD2	CASSLLAGADTQYF	TGTGCCAGCAGCTTACTAGCGGGGGCGGATACGCAGTATTTT
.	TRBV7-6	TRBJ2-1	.	CASSLATDSPWDEQFF	TGTGCCAGCAGCTTAGCGACGGACAGCCCATGGGATGAGCAGTTCTTC
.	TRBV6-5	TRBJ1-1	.	CASIGGLIGNTEAFF	TGTGCCAGCATCGGGGGGCTGATAGGAAACACTGAAGCTTTCTTT
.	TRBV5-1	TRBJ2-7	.	CASRPHGYMNEQYF	TGCGCCAGCAGGCCTCACGGGTATATGAACGAGCAGTACTTC
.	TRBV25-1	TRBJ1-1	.	CASSPSGGGMNTEAFF	TGTGCCAGCAGCCCCAGTGGCGGGGGGATGAACACTGAAGCTTTCTTT
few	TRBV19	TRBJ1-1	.	CASSMDPGVGTEAFF	TGTGCCAGTAGTATGGACCCGGGGGTTGGGACTGAAGCTTTCTTT
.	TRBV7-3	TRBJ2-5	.	CASSLSGNQETQYF	TGTGCCAGCAGCTTAAGCGGAAATCAAGAGACCCAGTACTTC
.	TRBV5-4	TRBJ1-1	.	CASSLVSGGVTEAFF	TGTGCCAGCAGCTTGGTTTCGGGGGGTGTCACTGAAGCTTTCTTT
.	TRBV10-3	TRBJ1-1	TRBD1	CAATGGTEAFF	TGTGCCGCTACAGGGGGCACTGAAGCTTTCTTT
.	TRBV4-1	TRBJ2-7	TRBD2	CASSQTSRTGGPYEQYF	TGCGCCAGCAGCCAGACCAGTAGGACGGGGGGGCCTTACGAGCAGTACTTC
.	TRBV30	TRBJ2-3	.	CAWPSVATDTQYF	TGTGCCTGGCCTAGCGTAGCCACAGATACGCAGTATTTT
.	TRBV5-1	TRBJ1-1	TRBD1	CASSNGQGKTEAFF	TGCGCCAGCAGCAACGGACAGGGCAAAACTGAAGCTTTCTTT
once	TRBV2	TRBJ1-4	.	CASSEGYTTFEEKLFF	TGTGCCAGCTCGGAGGGCTATACAACTTTTGAAGAAAAACTGTTTTTT
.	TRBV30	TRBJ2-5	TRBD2	CAGGGRETQYF	TGTGCCGGCGGGGGTAGAGAGACCCAGTACTTC
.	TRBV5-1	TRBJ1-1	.	CASSPLSLNAEAFF	TGCGCCAGCAGCCCACTATCTCTGAACGCTGAAGCTTTCTTT
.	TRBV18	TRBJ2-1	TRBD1	CASSGRGLNEQFF	TGTGCCAGCTCGGGCAGGGGGCTCAATGAGCAGTTCTTC
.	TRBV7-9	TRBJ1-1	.	CASSFPLSGMNTEAFF	TGTGCCAGCAGCTTTCCCCTTTCGGGGATGAACACTGAAGCTTTCTTT
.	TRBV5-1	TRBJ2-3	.	CASSLAPGDSTDTQYF	TGCGCCAGCAGCTTGGCCCCAGGGGATAGCACAGATACGCAGTATTTT
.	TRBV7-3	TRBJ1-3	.	CASSLNGAGAGNTIYF	TGTGCCAGCAGCTTAAATGGTGCAGGGGCTGGAAACACCATATATTTT
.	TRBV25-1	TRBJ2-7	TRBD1	CASSGTGSSYEQYF	TGTGCCAGCAGTGGGACAGGGAGCTCCTACGAGCAGTACTTC
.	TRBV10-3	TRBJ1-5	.	CAISDPTGNQPQHF	TGTGCCATCAGTGACCCGACGGGGAATCAGCCCCAGCATTTT
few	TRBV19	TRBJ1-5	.	CASSIASGEPQHF	TGTGCCAGTAGTATAGCATCCGGGGAGCCCCAGCATTTT
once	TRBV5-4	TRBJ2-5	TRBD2	CASSLTLREGTQYF	TGTGCCAGCAGCCTGACTCTTAGGGAGGGGACCCAGTACTTC
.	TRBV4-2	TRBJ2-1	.	CASSPLNREVSNEQFF	TGTGCCAGCAGCCCCCTTAACAGGGAAGTCTCGAATGAGCAGTTCTTC
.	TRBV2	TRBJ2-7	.	CASSEDGQPSYEQYF	TGTGCCAGCAGTGAAGACGGACAACCCTCCTACGAGCAGTACTTC
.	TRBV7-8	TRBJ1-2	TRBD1	CASSLSTGYGYTF	TGTGCCAGCAGCCTTTCGACAGGGTATGGCTACACCTTC
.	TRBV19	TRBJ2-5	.	CASRVTGTQETQYF	TGTGCCAGTAGGGTTACAGGGACCCAAGAGACCCAGTACTTC